Listed here are 24 T cell receptor beta chains from one sample, sequenced in a study of blood T cell repertoires in COVID-19 (dated by TCRdb to 2020 to 2021). The library came from the immunoSEQ multiplex PCR assay. The table comes from immuneACCESS by way of TCRdb, which keeps in-frame sequences with V and J called. Part of the clones is missing from these tables; in studies checked, under half for an unresolved V gene and the rest for unknown reasons. This sample is represented by about 120,000 clones; 88% of them were singletons. The ten largest clones capture 3.3% of the sample. The sample was peripheral blood. These receptor sequences come from a woman between 50 and 59 years old with acute or convalescent COVID-19.

The rearrangement joins TRBV19 to TRBJ2-2; 7 nucleotides align to TRBD2. This CDR3 region has 15 residues. In germline, CDR1 is LNHDA, CDR2 SQIVND (reference sequence). V lost 10 bases and J lost 1; bases outside the gene matches: 9. CDR3 bases: TGTGCCACTCAAAAGGGACTACTGAACACCGGGGAGCTGTTTTTT. It translates to CATQKGLLNTGELFF.

This chain uses TRBV19 with TRBJ2-7; 8 nucleotides align to TRBD2. The CDR3 totals 16 residues. Germline-derived CDR1 and CDR2 are LNHDA and SQIVND (reference sequence). J lost 0 bases, V lost 5 bases, and 9 bases had no gene match. The CDR3, as DNA: TGTGCCAGTAGTTCCAAGATAGCGGGGATCTCCTACGAGCAGTACTTC. Translating gives CASSSKIAGISYEQYF.

The gene calls are TRBV5-1 and TRBJ1-2; tentatively, D is TRBD1 (5 bases). There are 14 residues in the CDR3. Trimming stripped 0 bases from V and 4 bases from J, with 10 bases between. From germline, CDR1 is SGHRS and CDR2 YFSETQ. This chain's CDR3 is CASSLDGGAYGYTF. As DNA, the CDR3 is TGCGCCAGCAGCTTGGACGGCGGGGCCTATGGCTACACCTTC.

The chain recombines TRBV6-1 with TRBJ1-4; D unclear. Germline values: CDR1 MNHNS, CDR2 SASEGT. This CDR3 is built from 13 residues. The V end lost 3 bases, the J end lost 8 bases, and 10 bases lay between the germline ends. CDR3 sequence reads: CASSEMEGEKLFF. DNA for the CDR3: TGTGCCAGCAGTGAGATGGAGGGAGAAAAACTGTTTTTT.

This chain links TRBV28 with TRBJ2-3, with D possibly being TRBD2 (7 bases). The germline V gene has CDR1 MDHEN and CDR2 SYDVKM. The CDR3 extends over 16 amino acids. The ends were cut back, 3 bases at V and 2 bases at J, with 15 bases in the middle. Here the CDR3 DNA reads TGTGCCAGCAGTTTTTCGGGGGGCCCTGACACAGATACGCAGTATTTT. It specifies CASSFSGGPDTDTQYF. Full variable domain (outside the CDR3, taken from reference TRBV28 and TRBJ2-3): DVKVTQSSRYLVKRTGEKVFLECVQDMDHENMFWYRQDPGLGLRLIYFSYDVKMKEKGDIPEGYSVSREKKERFSLILESASTNQTSMYLCASSFSGGPDTDTQYFGPGTRLTVL.

The rearrangement joins TRBV28 to TRBJ1-1; 7 positions agree with TRBD1. J was trimmed by 5 bases and V by 7 bases; bases with no gene match: 10. Germline V CDR1 and CDR2: MDHEN, SYDVKM. The CDR3 length is 14 residues. The CDR3 reads CASISRGRGTEAFF. The CDR3 nucleotides are TGTGCCAGCATCTCGAGGGGGCGGGGTACTGAAGCTTTCTTT.

Of note for this clone: Other DNA sequences in the sample encode the same CDR3. V usage is TRBV2 and J usage is TRBJ1-5; maybe TRBD1 (6 bases). Germline V lookup: CDR1 SNHLY, CDR2 FYNNEI. The CDR3 consists of 13 residues. Trimming cost V 6 bases and J 4 bases, with 10 bases left between them. CDR3 protein: CASRGQPNQPQHF. The CDR3 DNA follows: TGTGCCAGCAGAGGACAGCCTAATCAGCCCCAGCATTTT. Full variable domain (remainder filled in from reference TRBV2 and TRBJ1-5): EPEVTQTPSHQVTQMGQEVILRCVPISNHLYFYWYRQILGQKVEFLVSFYNNEISEKSEIFDDQFSVERPDGSNFTLKIRSTKLEDSAMYFCASRGQPNQPQHFGDGTRLSIL.

The genes are TRBV12-3 or TRBV12-4 and TRBJ2-4, with D tentatively TRBD1 (5 bases). This CDR3 is built from 12 residues. V lost 5 bases and J lost 8, with 10 bases in between. This CDR3 is CASSKGSDIQYF. CDR3 coding DNA: TGTGCCAGCAGTAAGGGGTCGGACATTCAGTACTTC.

J is TRBJ2-7 and V is TRBV2, with a weak D call TRBD1 (6 bases). V was pared by 5 bases and J by 4 bases, with 15 bases between. CDR3 length equals 14 residues. From germline, CDR1 is SNHLY and CDR2 FYNNEI. This CDR3 is CASSKQGFRYEQYF. For the CDR3, the DNA is TGTGCCAGCAGTAAACAGGGTTTTCGGTACGAGCAGTACTTC.

The V gene is TRBV24-1, the J gene TRBJ2-5; 7 bases agree with TRBD1. The germline CDR1 and CDR2 sequences are KGHDR and SFDVKD. V was pared by 4 bases and J by 4 bases, with 11 bases of the junction left unmatched. The CDR3 runs to 16 residues. For the CDR3, the DNA is TGTGCCACCAGTGAGTCCACGGGACAGCTGAGAGAGACCCAGTACTTC. This translates into CATSESTGQLRETQYF.

The V and J genes are TRBV19 and TRBJ2-7; 7 bases fit TRBD1. Germline V gene sequence: CDR1 LNHDA, CDR2 SQIVND (reference sequence). The trim removed 6 bases at V and 0 bases at J, leaving 2 bases unmatched. The CDR3 is made up of 13 amino acids. CDR3 nucleotide sequence: TGTGCCAGTAGGGGGACAGCCTCCTACGAGCAGTACTTC. Its protein product is CASRGTASYEQYF. Using reference TRBV19 and TRBJ2-7 for the parts outside the CDR3, the full variable domain is DGGITQSPKYLFRKEGQNVTLSCEQNLNHDAMYWYRQDPGQGLRLIYYSQIVNDFQKGDIAEGYSVSREKKESFPLTVTSAQKNPTAFYLCASRGTASYEQYFGPGTRLTVT.

The chain has TRBV18 and TRBJ1-4; D not certain. Germline values: CDR1 KGHSH, CDR2 LQKENI. V was clipped by 4 bases and J by 5 bases, with 8 bases between them. The CDR3 has 13 residues. This CDR3 is CASSRSVNEKLFF. In DNA form, the CDR3 reads TGTGCCAGCTCACGGTCAGTGAATGAAAAACTGTTTTTT.

CDR3: CASNKAYEQYF. The CDR3 DNA follows: TGCGCCAGCAACAAAGCCTACGAGCAGTACTTC. The rearrangement uses TRBV23-1 and TRBJ2-7; D gene uncertain. TRBV23-1 is filed as an ORF, its function uncertain. Trimming took 7 bases from V and 2 from J, leaving 6 bases between them. The CDR3 loop spans 11 amino acids.

This clone has a single count. This chain's CDR3 is CASSPSGTGAYGYTF. In nucleotides, the CDR3 is TGCGCCAGCAGCCCATCCGGGACAGGTGCCTATGGCTACACCTTC. The chain couples TRBV5-1 to TRBJ1-2; 8 nucleotides align to TRBD1. CDR1 and CDR2 (germline): SGHRS, YFSETQ. After removal of 4 bases from V and 4 bases from J, the junction contained 9 bases not matched to a gene. The CDR3 consists of 15 residues. The full variable domain, with the rest looked up from reference TRBV5-1 and TRBJ1-2, is KAGVTQTPRYLIKTRGQQVTLSCSPISGHRSVSWYQQTPGQGLQFLFEYFSETQRNKGNFPGRFSGRQFSNSRSEMNVSTLELGDSALYLCASSPSGTGAYGYTFGSGTRLTVV.

The J gene is TRBJ2-2, the V gene TRBV11-3; D uncertain. Trimming took off 1 base at V and 4 bases at J, with 7 bases between the two ends. The CDR3 is 14 residues long. Germline CDR1 SGHNT, CDR2 YENEEA. The CDR3 here is CASSLVQSTGELFF. The CDR3 region has the DNA TGTGCCAGCAGCTTAGTCCAATCCACCGGGGAGCTGTTTTTT.

V usage is TRBV5-1 and J usage is TRBJ2-3; 8 nucleotides agree with TRBD2. J was trimmed by 1 base and V by 2 bases; bases with no gene match: 9. The germline V gene encodes CDR1 SGHRS and CDR2 YFSETQ. The CDR3 consists of 17 residues. The DNA of the CDR3 is TGCGCCAGCAGCTTTACTAGCGGTTCTCCCGGCACAGATACGCAGTATTTT. As protein: CASSFTSGSPGTDTQYF.

The chain couples TRBV4-2 to TRBJ1-1; 7 bases line up with TRBD1. V trimming: 0 bases; J trimming: 7 bases; junction bases outside the gene matches: 14. CDR1 is LGHNA and CDR2 is YNFKEQ in the germline V gene. The CDR3 contains 17 residues. Here the CDR3 reads CASSQDPPRGARSEAFF. CDR3 nucleotide sequence: TGTGCCAGCAGCCAAGATCCCCCCAGGGGGGCGCGGAGTGAAGCTTTCTTT.

This clone was detected only once. The genes are TRBV24-1 and TRBJ2-3; 11 positions match TRBD1. The CDR3 consists of 15 residues. CDR1 and CDR2 (germline): KGHDR, SFDVKD. V shed 7 bases and J 4 bases; nucleotides not matched to a gene: 6. CDR3 protein: CATSSDRGLADTQYF. CDR3 DNA sequence: TGTGCCACCAGCTCGGACAGGGGGCTGGCAGATACGCAGTATTTT.

The chain joins TRBV9 to TRBJ2-1; 7 positions agree with TRBD2. Germline values: CDR1 SGDLS, CDR2 YYNGEE. CDR3 length: 15 residues. Losses at the gene ends were 4 bases for V and 4 bases for J; bases not matched to a gene: 8. CDR3 protein: CASSPRTRRYNEQFF. The DNA for the CDR3 is TGTGCCAGCAGCCCGCGGACTAGAAGGTACAATGAGCAGTTCTTC.

The J gene is TRBJ2-1, the V gene TRBV24-1; D might be TRBD2 (6 bases). This CDR3 is 14 amino acids long. Germline loops: CDR1 KGHDR, CDR2 SFDVKD. The germline V and J ends were trimmed by 5 bases and 4 bases, with 11 bases remaining between them. The CDR3 spells CATSGAGMYNEQFF. CDR3 coding DNA: TGTGCCACCAGTGGTGCGGGGATGTACAATGAGCAGTTCTTC.

This rearrangement joins TRBV2 to TRBJ1-5; the D is unclear. The CDR3 is 13 amino acids. V was trimmed by 7 bases and J by 0 bases, leaving 7 bases between them. Germline assignment: CDR1 SNHLY and CDR2 FYNNEI. CDR3 protein: CASNWHSNQPQHF. CDR3 coding DNA: TGTGCCAGCAATTGGCATAGCAATCAGCCCCAGCATTTT.

The genes are TRBV19 and TRBJ2-4; tentatively, D is TRBD2 (5 bases). V lost 6 bases and J lost 7, with 13 bases in between. The CDR3 totals 13 residues. The germline V gene encodes CDR1 LNHDA and CDR2 SQIVND (reference sequence). Written as DNA, the CDR3 is TGTGCCAGTAGGAGGGCAGAGCAGAACATTCAGTACTTC. As protein: CASRRAEQNIQYF.

J is TRBJ2-5 and V is TRBV12-3 or TRBV12-4, with D unresolved. Trimming stripped 0 bases from V and 5 bases from J, with 7 bases between. The CDR3 is made up of 13 amino acids. This CDR3 reads CASSLASSETQYF. The CDR3 DNA is TGTGCCAGCAGTTTAGCGAGTAGCGAGACCCAGTACTTC.

The chain has TRBV7-6 and TRBJ2-5, with 12 bases identical to TRBD2. J lost 5 bases, V lost 5 bases, and 3 bases had no gene match. Germline V lookup: CDR1 SGHVS, CDR2 FNYEAQ. CDR3 length equals 14 residues. CDR3 region: CASSLGTSGETQYF. The CDR3 DNA follows: TGTGCCAGCAGCCTCGGGACTAGCGGGGAGACCCAGTACTTC. The full variable domain, rest sourced from reference TRBV7-6 and TRBJ2-5, is GAGVSQSPRYKVTKRGQDVALRCDPISGHVSLYWYRQALGQGPEFLTYFNYEAQQDKSGLPNDRFSAERPEGSISTLTIQRTEQRDSAMYRCASSLGTSGETQYFGPGTRLLVL.